This T cell receptor (beta chain) is drawn from a study of T cells after yellow fever vaccination. TCRdb used MiXCR to reprocess the 5' RACE reads, holding one entry per CDR3 protein. The repertoire has approximately 300,000 distinct CDR3 sequences, around a tenth of them found once; the top ten carry 3% to 3.5%. The CDR3 sequence is 13 residues long. Trimming left V 6 bases short and J 5 bases short, with 13 bases between. Points from the study as a whole: Some clonotypes were seen in both the CD4 and the CD8 compartments. These made up a small share and likely arose from convergent recombination.

In its sample, this clonotype was seen many times. Its antigen is not identified. This TCR was sampled from a man between 18 and 35 years old who received the YFV17D yellow fever vaccine. The material sequenced was CD4+ T cells sorted from PBMCs, taken 45 days after the yellow fever booster vaccination. The V call is TRBV12-3 or TRBV12-4, the J call TRBJ1-1; maybe TRBD1 (6 bases). For the CDR3, the DNA is TGTGCCAGCAGCGGTCAGGGGTTGACTGAAGCTTTCTTT. Translating it yields CASSGQGLTEAFF.